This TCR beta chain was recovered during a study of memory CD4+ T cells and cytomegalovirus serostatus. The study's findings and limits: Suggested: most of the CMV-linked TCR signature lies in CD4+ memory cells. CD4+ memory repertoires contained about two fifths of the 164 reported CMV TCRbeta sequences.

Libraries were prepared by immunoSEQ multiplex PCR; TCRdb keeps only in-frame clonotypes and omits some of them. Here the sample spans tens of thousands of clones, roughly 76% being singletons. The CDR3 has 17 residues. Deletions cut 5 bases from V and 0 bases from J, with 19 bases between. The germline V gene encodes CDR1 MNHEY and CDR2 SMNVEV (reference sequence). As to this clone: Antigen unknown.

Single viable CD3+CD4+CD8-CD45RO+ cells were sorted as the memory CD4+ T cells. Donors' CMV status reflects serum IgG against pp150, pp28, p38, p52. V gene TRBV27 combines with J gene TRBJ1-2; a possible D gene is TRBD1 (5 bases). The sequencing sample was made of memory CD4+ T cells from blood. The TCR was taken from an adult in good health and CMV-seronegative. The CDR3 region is CASSHFLGTTSNYGYTF. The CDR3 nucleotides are TGTGCCAGCAGTCATTTTTTGGGGACGACATCTAACTATGGCTACACCTTC.